This TCR beta chain was captured by sequencing in a study of shared clonotypes between healthy human individuals. Study-wide background: Each donor's CD4 naive and CD4 memory cells filled three plates apiece, CD8 naive two, and CD8 memory one.

As defined, naive CD8 cells were CD45RO-negative and positively selected for CCR7, with terminally differentiated effector memory CD45RA+ cells excluded. The donors were adults (healthy and HIV-negative) with no recent acute infections or vaccinations. Points from the study as a whole: In this cohort, only blood was sampled, and tissue repertoires likely differ.

A single count supports this clone. Its specificity is unknown. V lost 3 bases and J lost 6, with 15 bases in between. From germline, CDR1 is ENHRY and CDR2 SYGVKD. There are 14 residues in the CDR3. As handled by the study authors: With immunoSEQ giving junction-only sequences and no quality scores, filtering differed. Libraries were prepared by immunoSEQ multiplex PCR; TCRdb keeps only in-frame clonotypes and omits some of them. The D gene and trimming were derived from the DNA, and the V and J assignments and clone size from that table. The sample consists of about 1,900,000 clones, around 96% of them appearing once.

This rearrangement joins TRBV10-3 to TRBJ2-7, with TRBD2 as a possible D gene (5 bases). The sample was naive CD8+ T cells sorted from blood. The receptor's source is a man between 18 and 29 years old in good health. The CDR3 here is CAISETDWTSEQYF. The CDR3 nucleotides read TGTGCCATCAGTGAAACAGACTGGACTTCCGAGCAGTACTTC.